These T cell receptor beta chains were read from a single sample in a study of cytomegalovirus exposure and HLA in healthy donors. Here immunoSEQ multiplex PCR was the method, and the copy in TCRdb shows in-frame clones only, minus some. In the table there are over 85,000 clones, roughly nine tenths of which are singletons. Sample: PBMCs. The origin of the receptors is a woman aged 18-35 years in good health and CMV-seronegative. CDR3s include the opening cysteine and the closing phenylalanine or tryptophan. D genes are given only for firm matches. Clone size is given for some rows only: seen once, a few or many times, or a class if the clone is expanded.

>TRBV7-2|TRBD2|-|TRBJ2-7
TGTGCCAGCAGCTTAGTACCCGGGACTAGTACGGACGAGCAGTACTTC
CASSLVPGTSTDEQYF
>TRBV18|-|-|TRBJ1-3
TGTGCCAGCTCACCTGACAGGTCTTATGGAAACACCATATATTTT
CASSPDRSYGNTIYF
>TRBV5-6|-|-|TRBJ1-1
TGTGCCAGCAGCTGGGGGCCTTATTGGACGACTGAAGCTTTCTTT
CASSWGPYWTTEAFF
>TRBV11-3|-|-|TRBJ1-2
TGTGCCAGCAGTACCCCCCGTGCGAGGAGCTATGGCTACACCTTC
CASSTPRARSYGYTF
>TRBV6-1|-|-|TRBJ2-1
TGTGCCAGCAGTGACGGTTCTAGACCCTACAATGAGCAGTTCTTC
CASSDGSRPYNEQFF
>TRBV6-1|TRBD1|-|TRBJ1-4
TGTGCCAGCAGTGAGGGACAGGGAAGGGAAAAACTGTTTTTT
CASSEGQGREKLFF
>TRBV11-2|-|-|TRBJ1-5
TGTGCCAGCAGCTTAGGGGGACAAAATCAGCCCCAGCATTTT
CASSLGGQNQPQHF
>TRBV6-1|-|-|TRBJ1-3
TGTGCCAGCAGTGAATGGCAGGCCTCTGGAAACACCATATATTTT
CASSEWQASGNTIYF
>TRBV19|-|-|TRBJ1-2
TGTGCCAGTAGTCGCGGGGGCGGCTACACCTTC
CASSRGGGYTF
>TRBV29-1|-|-|TRBJ2-1
TGCAGCCCCAGGGCCAAGGGTGAGCAGTTCTTC
CSPRAKGEQFF
>TRBV27|TRBD2|-|TRBJ2-5
TGTGCCAGTAGGACTAGCGACACGAAGACCCAGTACTTC
CASRTSDTKTQYF
>TRBV27|TRBD2|-|TRBJ2-5
TGTGCCAGCAGTCCTCAAACTCCAAGACTAGCGGGGCGGGAGACCCAGTACTTC
CASSPQTPRLAGRETQYF
>TRBV29-1|-|-|TRBJ1-2
TGCAGCGTTGAATCCCCCCCGGACTATGGCTACACCTTC
CSVESPPDYGYTF
>TRBV7-7|TRBD1|-|TRBJ2-5
TGTGCTAGCAGCTTTCGACAGGGCCTCGGGGAGACCCAGTACTTC
CASSFRQGLGETQYF
>TRBV7-2|-|few|TRBJ1-4
TGTGCCAGCAGCTTAGTCCAGGGCGAAAAACTGTTTTTT
CASSLVQGEKLFF
>TRBV4-3|-|-|TRBJ2-1
TGCGCCAGCAGCCCGCACCGGGACTTCTCCTACAATGAGCAGTTCTTC
CASSPHRDFSYNEQFF
>TRBV30|-|-|TRBJ1-5
TGTGCCTGGAGTAGCGGGGTTAATCAGCCCCAGCATTTT
CAWSSGVNQPQHF
>TRBV6-6|TRBD2|once|TRBJ2-1
TGTGCCAGCAGTTCCAGCGGGACCTACAATGAGCAGTTCTTC
CASSSSGTYNEQFF
>TRBV7-9|-|-|TRBJ1-1
TGTGCCAGCAGCCTCGTTTTGGCCGGGACTGAAGCTTTCTTT
CASSLVLAGTEAFF
>TRBV28|TRBD1|few|TRBJ1-5
TGTGCCAGCAGTTCGTCAGGACAGGGAAATAGCAATCAGCCCCAGCATTTT
CASSSSGQGNSNQPQHF
>TRBV28|-|-|TRBJ2-7
TGTGCCAGCAGTTCCGACAGAGTTGCTTGGGAGCAGTACTTC
CASSSDRVAWEQYF
>TRBV27|-|-|TRBJ2-7
TGTGCCAGCAGTTTATCGCGGGTACGAACTATCTACGAGCAGTACTTC
CASSLSRVRTIYEQYF
>TRBV27|TRBD2|-|TRBJ2-7
TGTGCCAGCAGCCCCCAAACTAGCGGGAGCTACGAGCAGTACTTC
CASSPQTSGSYEQYF
>TRBV28|-|-|TRBJ2-3
TGTGCCAGCAGACCCGAGACAGGAGCAGATACGCAGTATTTT
CASRPETGADTQYF
>TRBV11-2|-|-|TRBJ1-1
TGTGCCAGCAGCTCCCAGGGTGGCACTGAAGCTTTCTTT
CASSSQGGTEAFF
>TRBV18|-|-|TRBJ2-7
TGTGCCAGCTCCTGGCGGGGGCGGGCTTACGAGCAGTACTTC
CASSWRGRAYEQYF
>TRBV23-1|-|-|TRBJ2-7
TGCGCCAGCAGTCCCTTGGAGGGGTCCTACGAGCAGTACTTC
CASSPLEGSYEQYF
>TRBV27|-|-|TRBJ2-4
TGTGCCAGCAGTATAGACTCGATTTTAGCCAAAAACATTCAGTACTTC
CASSIDSILAKNIQYF
>TRBV5-6|-|-|TRBJ1-4
TGTGCCAGCACCTTAACAGGGAGGGCTAATGAAAAACTGTTTTTT
CASTLTGRANEKLFF
>TRBV6-4|-|-|TRBJ2-7
TGTGCCAGCAGTGTGACAAGATACGAGCAGTACTTC
CASSVTRYEQYF
>TRBV30|TRBD1|-|TRBJ2-4
TGTGCCTGGGGCCAGGGGGCGAGTGGCAAAAACATTCAGTACTTC
CAWGQGASGKNIQYF
>TRBV9|TRBD2|-|TRBJ2-1
TGTGCCAGCAGTGGTAGCGGGGGCAGCTCCTACAATGAGCAGTTCTTC
CASSGSGGSSYNEQFF
>TRBV6-5|-|once|TRBJ1-2
TGTGCCAGCAGCTCCACAGGGATGGGTGGCTACACCTTC
CASSSTGMGGYTF
>TRBV10-1|-|-|TRBJ2-1
TGCGCCAGCGGCGGGCTACGGGACACCTCCTACAATGAGCAGTTCTTC
CASGGLRDTSYNEQFF
>TRBV9|-|-|TRBJ1-3
TGTGCCAGCAGCCCGCTCGGGGGGCCCTCGGGAGGAAACACCATATATTTT
CASSPLGGPSGGNTIYF
>TRBV7-9|-|-|TRBJ1-1
TGTGCCAGCAGCTGGCAGGCGAACACTGAAGCTTTCTTT
CASSWQANTEAFF
>TRBV27|-|-|TRBJ2-7
TGTGCCGGTCTCCCGGGGAGACCTCCTCCCTACGAGCAGTACTTC
CAGLPGRPPPYEQYF
>TRBV28|TRBD2|-|TRBJ2-7
TGTGCCAGCAGTTTAAATAGCGGGGGAATCTACGAGCAGTACTTC
CASSLNSGGIYEQYF
>TRBV9|-|-|TRBJ2-7
TGTGCCAGCAGCGCAACAGGTACTTACTACGAGCAGTACTTC
CASSATGTYYEQYF
>TRBV6-6|-|few|TRBJ2-1
TGTGCCAGCAGTTCGACGGAGGTCAATGAGCAGTTCTTC
CASSSTEVNEQFF
>TRBV7-9|-|-|TRBJ1-1
TGTGCCAGCACCACGTCCGGTGAAGCTTTCTTT
CASTTSGEAFF
>TRBV15|-|-|TRBJ2-1
TGTGCCACCACTCGAGACATTCAATTTTATGAGCAGTTCTTC
CATTRDIQFYEQFF
>TRBV10-2|-|-|TRBJ1-4
TGCGCCAGCAGTCGAGGAGGGATTAGTGAAAAACTGTTTTTT
CASSRGGISEKLFF
>TRBV18|TRBD1|once|TRBJ2-1
TGTGCCAGCTCACCAGGTTGGGACAGGGTTTACAATGAGCAGTTCTTC
CASSPGWDRVYNEQFF
>TRBV27|TRBD2|-|TRBJ2-1
TGTGCCAGCACCCTACTAGCGGGGGAATACAATGAGCAGTTCTTC
CASTLLAGEYNEQFF
>TRBV9|TRBD2|-|TRBJ2-7
TGTGCCAGCAGCGAGGGACTAGCGTCTCTCCAGCAGTACTTC
CASSEGLASLQQYF
>TRBV6-5|-|-|TRBJ2-3
TGTGCCAGTAAGGACTGGCGGGGCACAGATACGCAGTATTTT
CASKDWRGTDTQYF
>TRBV7-6|TRBD1|-|TRBJ1-1
TGTGCCAGCAGCCCCCGACAGGGGGCGAACACTGAAGCTTTCTTT
CASSPRQGANTEAFF
>TRBV7-9|-|-|TRBJ1-3
TGTGCCAGCAGCTTGACCTCAAAAGGGGTAGTAAACACCATATATTTT
CASSLTSKGVVNTIYF
>TRBV7-2|TRBD2|-|TRBJ2-7
TGTGCCAGCAGCTTAGCAGGGCCACAGGGACTAGCGAAGAACGAGCAGTACTTC
CASSLAGPQGLAKNEQYF
>TRBV28|-|-|TRBJ2-7
TGTGCCAGCAGACCTCAGGGTTACGAGCAGTACTTC
CASRPQGYEQYF
>TRBV19|-|once|TRBJ1-1
TGTGCCAGTCGCCAGGGAGGTGGCACTGAAGCTTTCTTT
CASRQGGGTEAFF
>TRBV19|-|-|TRBJ1-4
TGTGCCAGTAGTTCGGGACGGGAGGAGCCGATTGGTGAAAAACTGTTTTTT
CASSSGREEPIGEKLFF